These 28 T cell receptor beta chains were sequenced from one sample in a study of blood T cell repertoires in COVID-19. Assay used: immunoSEQ multiplex PCR; TCRdb lists only in-frame clones, some missing. In the table there are about 210,000 clones, around 82% of which are singletons. What was sequenced was peripheral blood. These receptors all stem from a woman aged 45-65 years with acute or convalescent COVID-19.

The chain recombines TRBV5-1 with TRBJ2-3, with 9 bases lining up with TRBD1. J was trimmed by 0 bases and V by 2 bases; bases with no gene match: 4. Germline V gene sequence: CDR1 SGHRS, CDR2 YFSETQ. This CDR3 is 16 amino acids long. The CDR3 is CASSFTGGVSTDTQYF. In DNA form, the CDR3 reads TGCGCCAGCAGCTTTACAGGGGGCGTCAGCACAGATACGCAGTATTTT.

This clone is a singleton in its sample. This chain links TRBV10-3 with TRBJ2-1; 7 nucleotides match TRBD2. CDR3 length: 13 amino acids. Germline CDR1 and CDR2: ENHRY and SYGVKD. V gave up 6 bases and J gave up 8 bases; unmatched junction bases: 7. The CDR3 DNA reads TGTGCCATCAGGGAGAGCGGGATCGATGAGCAGTTCTTC. Its translation: CAIRESGIDEQFF.

This clone was recorded a few times. The chain has TRBV11-2 and TRBJ2-7; TRBD2 matches 10 bases. Germline V gives CDR1 SGHAT, CDR2 FQNNGV. The length of the CDR3 is 15 residues. V shed 5 bases, J shed 4 bases, and the junction held 8 bases outside the gene matches. The CDR3 protein is CASSDPSGRVYEQYF. The DNA of the CDR3 is TGTGCCAGCAGCGATCCTAGCGGGAGAGTTTACGAGCAGTACTTC.

The chain combines TRBV29-1 with TRBJ2-1, with 9 nucleotides matching TRBD2. Germline trimming cut 6 bases from V and 8 bases from J; bases unmatched to any gene: 11. Germline CDR1 and CDR2: SQVTM and ANQGSEA. This CDR3 is built from 14 residues. As DNA, the CDR3 is TGCAGCGTCGCAGGGGTAGCGGGAGTGGATGAGCAGTTCTTC. This gives the protein CSVAGVAGVDEQFF.

The chain is built from TRBV28 and TRBJ1-2, with D uncertain. Trimming cost V 6 bases and J 1 base, with 9 bases left between them. The germline gives CDR1 MDHEN, CDR2 SYDVKM. The CDR3 has 13 amino acids. The CDR3 DNA sequence: TGTGCCAGCAGGGGAGTTAATAACTATGGCTACACCTTC. It yields the protein CASRGVNNYGYTF.

V usage is TRBV21-1 and J usage is TRBJ2-7; TRBD1 is the table's D call and was not checked against the DNA. TRBV21-1 is annotated as a pseudogene. There are 15 residues in the CDR3. The CDR3 nucleotides are TGTGCCAGCAGCAAAGTCGACAGGGCCCCCTACGAGCAGTACTTC. It translates to CASSKVDRAPYEQYF.

This clone was recorded a few times. The V and J genes are TRBV7-2 and TRBJ2-4; the match to TRBD2 covers 10 bases. Germline values: CDR1 SGHTA, CDR2 FQGNSA. V gave up 3 bases and J gave up 4 bases; unmatched junction bases: 6. This CDR3 has 16 amino acids. This CDR3 reads CASSFRAGGPKNIQYF. The CDR3 DNA reads TGTGCCAGCAGCTTCAGAGCGGGAGGGCCTAAAAACATTCAGTACTTC. The full variable domain, with the rest looked up from reference TRBV7-2 and TRBJ2-4, is GAGVSQSPSNKVTEKGKDVELRCDPISGHTALYWYRQSLGQGLEFLIYFQGNSAPDKSGLPSDRFSAERTGGSVSTLTIQRTQQEDSAVYLCASSFRAGGPKNIQYFGAGTRLSVL.

V and J are TRBV27 and TRBJ1-1; D perhaps matches TRBD1 (6 bases). CDR1 and CDR2 from the germline V gene are MNHEY and SMNVEV (reference sequence). The V gene lost 5 bases and the J gene lost 3 bases, with 16 bases spanning the gap. The CDR3 totals 15 residues. CDR3 sequence reads: CASSPRGRVDTEAFF. The CDR3, as DNA: TGTGCCAGCAGTCCAAGGGGGAGAGTCGACACTGAAGCTTTCTTT.

This clone is a singleton in its sample. This chain joins TRBV29-1 and TRBJ1-1, with TRBD1 matching over 9 bases. The J segment lost 0 bases and the V segment lost 4 bases, leaving 6 bases of the junction unmatched. Germline values: CDR1 SQVTM, CDR2 ANQGSEA. The CDR3 runs to 15 residues. CDR3 bases: TGCAGCGTTGTACAGGGGGCCTACATGAACACTGAAGCTTTCTTT. Its translation is CSVVQGAYMNTEAFF. Drawing the rest from reference TRBV29-1 and TRBJ1-1, the complete variable domain is SAVISQKPSRDICQRGTSLTIQCQVDSQVTMMFWYRQQPGQSLTLIATANQGSEATYESGFVIDKFPISRPNLTFSTLTVSNMSPEDSSIYLCSVVQGAYMNTEAFFGQGTRLTVV.

With respect to this clone: Additional DNA sequences in this sample encode the identical CDR3. The chain carries TRBV27 and TRBJ1-2, with 10 positions matching TRBD1. The CDR3 runs to 14 residues. CDR1 MNHEY and CDR2 SMNVEV come from the germline V gene (reference sequence). The ends lost 5 bases at V and 6 bases at J; junction bases unmatched: 6. The CDR3 sequence is CASSLDRGVNGYTF. The CDR3 nucleotides are TGTGCCAGCAGTCTGGACAGGGGGGTAAATGGCTACACCTTC.

J is TRBJ2-7 and V is TRBV15; 7 bases fit TRBD1. After removal of 4 bases from V and 0 bases from J, the junction contained 6 bases not matched to a gene. Germline V gene sequence: CDR1 LNHNV, CDR2 YYDKDF (reference sequence). The length of the CDR3 is 15 residues. As DNA, the CDR3 is TGTGCCACCAGCACCGACAGGGTGTCCTCCTACGAGCAGTACTTC. Encoded protein: CATSTDRVSSYEQYF.

This chain links TRBV5-4 with TRBJ2-3, with a weak D call TRBD1 (6 bases). Per germline, CDR1 SGHNT and CDR2 YYREEE (reference sequence). The CDR3 has 15 residues. V lost 3 bases and J lost 0, with 11 bases in between. The CDR3 coding sequence is TGTGCCAGCAGCTATCAGGGGCGCAGCACAGATACGCAGTATTTT. Amino acids: CASSYQGRSTDTQYF.

CDR3 sequence reads: CASTIRGGPRKSNEKLFF. CDR3 DNA sequence: TGCGCCAGCACCATCCGCGGGGGACCGAGGAAATCAAATGAAAAACTGTTTTTT. J is TRBJ1-4 and V is TRBV10-1; D might be TRBD1 (5 bases). Germline loops: CDR1 WNHNN, CDR2 SYGVQD (reference sequence). The CDR3 is made up of 18 amino acids. Trimming stripped 7 bases from V and 5 bases from J, with 26 bases between.

V usage is TRBV5-6 and J usage is TRBJ2-7; 9 bases line up with TRBD2. From germline, CDR1 is SGHDT and CDR2 YYEEEE. The CDR3 covers 15 residues. J lost 5 bases, V lost 5 bases, and 11 bases had no gene match. The CDR3 nucleotides read TGTGCCAGCAGTCGTTTAGCGGGAGAAAGGAACGAGCAGTACTTC. It encodes CASSRLAGERNEQYF.

V gene TRBV30 combines with J gene TRBJ1-4; 9 bases fit TRBD1. Germline V gene data show CDR1 as GTSNPN and CDR2 as SVGIG (reference sequence). V was clipped by 2 bases and J by 8 bases; unmatched bases: 3. This CDR3 is 13 amino acids long. The CDR3 is CAWSRDRAEKLFF. CDR3 in DNA: TGTGCCTGGAGTAGGGACAGGGCCGAAAAACTGTTTTTT.

A few counts support this clone. The genes are TRBV18 and TRBJ2-1; the match to TRBD1 covers 7 bases. Per the germline V gene, CDR1 is KGHSH and CDR2 is LQKENI. Trimming at V came to 6 bases and at J to 4 bases, leaving 18 bases not matched to a gene. The CDR3 totals 18 residues. DNA for the CDR3: TGTGCCAGCTCCTCTTCTCCTCTCCGGGACAGCCGATACAATGAGCAGTTCTTC. Its protein is CASSSSPLRDSRYNEQFF.

The chain is built from TRBV2 and TRBJ2-5, with TRBD1 as a possible D gene (5 bases). The CDR3 length is 13 residues. The germline CDR1 and CDR2 sequences are SNHLY and FYNNEI. Between the trimmed V and J ends, which lost 2 bases and 2 bases, there was a span of 6 bases. This CDR3 is CASSENRQETQYF. As DNA, the CDR3 is TGTGCCAGCAGTGAAAACAGGCAAGAGACCCAGTACTTC.

The table lists this clone with a few counts. The gene calls are TRBV11-3 and TRBJ2-7; TRBD1 matches 7 bases. CDR1 and CDR2 from the germline V gene are SGHNT and YENEEA. J was trimmed by 5 bases and V by 5 bases; bases with no gene match: 6. The CDR3 extends over 13 amino acids. The CDR3 sequence is CASSKGAGDEQYF. CDR3 in DNA: TGTGCCAGCAGCAAGGGGGCAGGAGACGAGCAGTACTTC.

The chain is built from TRBV5-1 and TRBJ2-1, with 7 bases matching TRBD2. The CDR3 extends over 16 amino acids. Germline V gene data show CDR1 as SGHRS and CDR2 as YFSETQ. V was clipped by 0 bases and J by 10 bases; unmatched bases: 13. CDR3 loop: CASSLGGGSRNQEQFF. CDR3 sequence (DNA): TGCGCCAGCAGCTTGGGAGGCGGGAGTCGTAACCAAGAGCAGTTCTTC.

This chain links TRBV29-1 with TRBJ1-1; 8 bases fit TRBD1. This CDR3 has 12 amino acids. The germline CDR1 and CDR2 sequences are SQVTM and ANQGSEA. After removal of 6 bases from V and 4 bases from J, the junction contained 4 bases not matched to a gene. The CDR3 sequence: CSVGQGGTEAFF. For the CDR3, the DNA is TGCAGCGTCGGACAGGGAGGCACTGAAGCTTTCTTT.

In this sample, this clone turned up once. This CDR3 is CAWRVPAGRQFF. The CDR3 region has the DNA TGTGCCTGGAGGGTCCCAGCGGGAAGGCAGTTCTTC. The chain employs TRBV30 and TRBJ2-1; 7 nucleotides line up with TRBD2. Germline loops: CDR1 GTSNPN, CDR2 SVGIG (reference sequence). J gave up 12 bases and V 3 bases, and 8 bases lay outside the gene matches. This CDR3 has 12 amino acids.

The rearrangement links TRBV24-1 to TRBJ2-1; TRBD2 aligns across 7 bases. CDR3 length: 12 amino acids. Trimming took 9 bases from V and 7 from J; bases not matched to a gene: 5. Germline V gene sequence: CDR1 KGHDR, CDR2 SFDVKD. The DNA for the CDR3 is TGTGCCACCGTCGGGGGGAGGAATGAGCAGTTCTTC. Translating it yields CATVGGRNEQFF.

The rearrangement uses TRBV18 and TRBJ2-3, with TRBD2 identical over 14 bases. Losses at the gene ends were 5 bases for V and 4 bases for J; bases not matched to a gene: 5. In germline, CDR1 is KGHSH, CDR2 LQKENI. CDR3 length equals 16 residues. The CDR3 nucleotides are TGTGCCAGCTCATACGGGACTAGCGGGAGCGCAGATACGCAGTATTTT. Protein: CASSYGTSGSADTQYF.

A single count supports this clone. The chain joins TRBV18 to TRBJ2-2; 7 bases align to TRBD2. V trimming: 2 bases; J trimming: 5 bases; junction bases outside the gene matches: 8. The CDR3 runs to 16 residues. Per germline, CDR1 KGHSH and CDR2 LQKENI. CDR3 nucleotide sequence: TGTGCCAGCTCACCAGGGTACGAGCGGGGTACCGGGGAGCTGTTTTTT. This codes for CASSPGYERGTGELFF. The full variable domain, in which reference TRBV18 and TRBJ2-2 provide the parts outside the CDR3, is NAGVMQNPRHLVRRRGQEARLRCSPMKGHSHVYWYRQLPEEGLKFMVYLQKENIIDESGMPKERFSAEFPKEGPSILRIQQVVRGDSAAYFCASSPGYERGTGELFFGEGSRLTVL.

This clone was counted between two and nine times. This sample includes further DNA sequences coding for the same CDR3. This chain joins TRBV7-9 and TRBJ2-3; D might be TRBD2 (6 bases). This CDR3 spans 15 amino acids. Germline assignment: CDR1 SEHNR and CDR2 FQNEAQ (reference sequence). Trimming cost V 5 bases and J 2 bases, with 14 bases left between them. The CDR3 DNA is TGTGCCAGCAGCCCTGGTACGGGGGACACAGATACGCAGTATTTT. This gives the protein CASSPGTGDTDTQYF.

This sequence joins TRBV24-1 and TRBJ1-3; 9 nucleotides agree with TRBD1. After removal of 5 bases from V and 0 bases from J, the junction contained 10 bases not matched to a gene. The CDR3 extends over 18 amino acids. CDR1 and CDR2 from the germline V gene are KGHDR and SFDVKD. In nucleotides, the CDR3 is TGTGCCACCAGTGCCACACCCGGACAGGGGAGCTCTGGAAACACCATATATTTT. This sequence encodes CATSATPGQGSSGNTIYF.

The chain links TRBV7-3 to TRBJ2-2; 11 nucleotides align to TRBD2. There are 14 residues in the CDR3. CDR1 is SGHTA and CDR2 is FQGTGA in the germline V gene. The V gene end was trimmed by 5 bases and the J gene end by 7 bases; junction bases not matched to a gene: 3. The chain's CDR3 is CASSPTSGVGELFF. The CDR3 nucleotides read TGTGCCAGCAGCCCGACTAGCGGGGTCGGGGAGCTGTTTTTT.

The chain couples TRBV6-6 to TRBJ2-6; TRBD1 agrees at 9 bases. The V gene's germline CDR1 is MNHNY and CDR2 SVGAGI (reference sequence). The CDR3 spans 17 residues. J lost 0 bases, V lost 5 bases, and 5 bases had no gene match. The CDR3 DNA reads as TGTGCCAGCAGTCCCTGGACAGGGGCCTCTGGGGCCAACGTCCTGACTTTC. Translated, it gives CASSPWTGASGANVLTF.